This T cell receptor (beta chain) was captured in a study of blood T cells in healthy people across ages. As for the study in general: Using template switching, researchers captured about one barcoded beta molecule for each two T cells.

Then a second PCR, running about 6 to 12 cycles, was carried out with a sample-barcoded 5' primer and a J-beta primer mix. A 12-random-nucleotide template-switch adaptor tagged each cDNA molecule. There were at least 2.5 million CDR3-containing paired-end reads obtained from each sample. TCRdb reanalysed the 5' RACE reads using MiXCR and keeps one entry per CDR3 protein. The table shows 800,000 to 950,000 distinct CDR3 sequences, with around 36% occurring only once. This clonotype was picked up many times. The CDR3 length is 16 residues. The V gene end was trimmed by 5 bases and the J gene end by 3 bases; junction bases not matched to a gene: 4.

This receptor was identified in a man aged 18 to 30 in good health. V and J are TRBV12-3 or TRBV12-4 and TRBJ1-6, with TRBD1 identical over 10 bases. Sequencing used blood. The CDR3 here is CASSAGTGDYNSPLHF. The CDR3 coding sequence is TGTGCCAGCAGTGCCGGGACAGGGGACTATAATTCACCCCTCCACTTT.